Described below is a single T cell receptor (beta chain) sequence and its context. This sample is drawn from a study of blood T cell repertoires in COVID-19. Study in general: Collection of acute and convalescent COVID-19 samples took place in the United States, Italy and Spain. From T cells, B-cell-depleted T cells, or PBMCs came the material, which was cDNA or gDNA.

Looked up from germline, CDR1 is LGHNA and CDR2 is YSLEER. The CDR3 is made up of 17 amino acids. J gave up 3 bases and V 1 base, and 6 bases lay outside the gene matches. As originally analysed: From reference gene primer amplification, estimates of nucleated cell counts were derived. The method was immunoSEQ multiplex PCR; TCRdb's version includes in-frame clones alone and lacks a portion of them. V and J calls and clone size follow that table, whereas D and trimming were derived from the DNA. Of fewer than 70,000 clones in the sample, 75% to 90% were seen once. The rearrangement uses TRBV4-3 and TRBJ1-3, with TRBD1 matching 10 bases. The source of this sequence is a human donor in a cohort sampled during active COVID-19. The sequenced sample was peripheral blood. The CDR3 reads CASSQARTGGSGNTIYF. CDR3 sequence (DNA): TGCGCCAGCAGCCAAGCTCGGACAGGGGGGAGTGGAAACACCATATATTTT.